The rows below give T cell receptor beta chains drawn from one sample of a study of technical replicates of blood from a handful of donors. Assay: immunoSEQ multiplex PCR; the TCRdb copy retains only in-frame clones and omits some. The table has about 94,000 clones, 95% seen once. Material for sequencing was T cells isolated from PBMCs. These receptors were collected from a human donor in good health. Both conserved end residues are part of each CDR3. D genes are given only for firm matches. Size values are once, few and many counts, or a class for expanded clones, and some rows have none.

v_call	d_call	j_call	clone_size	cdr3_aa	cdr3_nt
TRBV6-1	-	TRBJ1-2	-	CASQSTNYGYTF	TGTGCCAGCCAGTCAACTAACTATGGCTACACCTTC
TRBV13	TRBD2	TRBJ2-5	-	CASSLTREGSQETQYF	TGTGCCAGCAGCTTAACCCGGGAGGGCTCGCAAGAGACCCAGTACTTC
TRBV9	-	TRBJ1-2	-	CASSVGSGPERGYTF	TGTGCCAGCAGCGTAGGTTCAGGGCCCGAAAGAGGCTACACCTTC
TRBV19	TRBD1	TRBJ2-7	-	CASSIRDSSYEQYF	TGTGCCAGTAGTATCCGGGACAGCTCCTACGAGCAGTACTTC
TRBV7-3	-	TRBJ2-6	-	CASSLMAGLTPGANVLTF	TGTGCCAGCAGCTTAATGGCAGGCTTAACTCCCGGGGCCAACGTCCTGACTTTC
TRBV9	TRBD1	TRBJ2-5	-	CASSASGQAYQETQYF	TGTGCCAGCAGCGCTTCGGGACAGGCCTATCAAGAGACCCAGTACTTC
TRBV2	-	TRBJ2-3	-	CASIRLKGTDTQYF	TGTGCCAGCATTCGACTGAAGGGCACAGATACGCAGTATTTT
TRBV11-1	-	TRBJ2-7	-	CASSVAGAPSYEQYF	TGTGCCAGCAGCGTTGCAGGGGCACCCTCCTACGAGCAGTACTTC
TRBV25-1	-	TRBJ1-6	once	CASSEVPRRSPLHF	TGTGCCAGCAGTGAAGTTCCCCGGCGGTCACCCCTCCACTTT
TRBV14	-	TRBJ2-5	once	CASSQEELETQYF	TGTGCCAGCAGCCAAGAAGAACTGGAGACCCAGTACTTC
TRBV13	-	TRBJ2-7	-	CASSPLRGGEQYF	TGTGCCAGCAGCCCCCTAAGGGGAGGTGAGCAGTACTTC
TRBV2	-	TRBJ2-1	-	CASYAEEQFF	TGTGCCAGCTATGCGGAGGAGCAGTTCTTC
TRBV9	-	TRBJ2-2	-	CASSVMGVNTGELFF	TGTGCCAGCAGCGTGATGGGCGTCAACACCGGGGAGCTGTTTTTT
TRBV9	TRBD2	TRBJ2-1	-	CASSVEAGGGYNEQFF	TGTGCCAGCAGCGTAGAAGCGGGGGGGGGATACAATGAGCAGTTCTTC